This T cell receptor beta chain was recorded in a study of CD8+ T cells in alopecia areata. General study findings and limits: Only a single nonresponder existed, so baseline CD8+ expansion links stay unclear.

As to this clone: What it binds is not known.

cDNA prepared by RNA extraction and subsequent reverse transcription served as the template for sequencing. Clones were sequenced by immunoSEQ multiplex PCR, and TCRdb holds only the in-frame ones, with some missing. This table holds 150,000 to 250,000 clones, around 60% found once. Treatment indicated: oral pan-JAK inhibitor, 5-10 mg twice daily. The CDR3 runs 13 residues. V was cut by 7 bases and J by 0 bases, with 12 bases left in between. CDR1 and CDR2 from the germline V gene are SQVTM and ANQGSEA. This chain uses TRBV29-1 with TRBJ1-2; possible D gene TRBD1, 5 bases. The TCR comes from a human donor with alopecia areata. The input for sequencing was CD4+ T cells sorted from blood, taken at week 4, from a patient treated with tofacitinib. CDR3 loop: CSARDGANYGYTF. The CDR3 bases are TGCAGCGCCCGGGACGGTGCTAACTATGGCTACACCTTC. Full variable domain (outside the CDR3, taken from reference TRBV29-1 and TRBJ1-2): SAVISQKPSRDICQRGTSLTIQCQVDSQVTMMFWYRQQPGQSLTLIATANQGSEATYESGFVIDKFPISRPNLTFSTLTVSNMSPEDSSIYLCSARDGANYGYTFGSGTRLTVV.